The 6 T cell receptor beta chains below come from one sample, sequenced in a study of regulatory T cells in long-lasting Graves disease. Relying on iRepertoire HTBI primers and Arm-PCR of CDR3 regions, the team built TCR beta libraries. Via MiXCR, TCRdb re-called the multiplex PCR reads, giving one row per CDR3 protein. The table lists under 450,000 distinct CDR3 sequences, less than 25% of them singletons. The time point was: persistent/refractory GD, antithyroid drugs over 5 years with positive TRAb. Preparation of the TCR library used RNA extracted from PBMCs. The material sequenced was peripheral blood mononuclear cells (PBMCs), taken when the disease was refractory, from a patient treated with antithyroid drugs. The receptors shown here come from a female donor with Graves disease.

The table lists this clonotype with a few counts. The CDR3: CASSPGGLANEQYF. CDR3 DNA sequence: TGTGCCAGCAGTCCAGGGGGTCTTGCGAACGAGCAGTACTTC. The chain carries TRBV27 and TRBJ2-7, with 7 nucleotides matching TRBD1. The CDR3 has 14 amino acids. Germline lookup yields CDR1 MNHEY and CDR2 SMNVEV (reference sequence). With V trimmed by 5 bases and J by 5 bases, 9 bases remained unmatched.

This clonotype was picked up many times. V usage is TRBV12-3 or TRBV12-4 and J usage is TRBJ2-7, with 8 nucleotides matching TRBD2. The ends lost 3 bases at V and 4 bases at J; junction bases unmatched: 5. This CDR3 has 14 residues. The CDR3 sequence is CASSFVAGRYEQYF. DNA for the CDR3: TGTGCCAGCAGTTTCGTAGCGGGACGGTACGAGCAGTACTTC.

This clonotype has a count of ten or more. The chain couples TRBV7-2 to TRBJ2-7; 9 bases fit TRBD2. J gave up 0 bases and V 0 bases, and 0 bases lay outside the gene matches. This CDR3 comprises 15 residues. Germline V gives CDR1 SGHTA, CDR2 FQGNSA. The DNA of the CDR3 is TGTGCCAGCAGCTTAGCTAGCGGGAGCTCCTACGAGCAGTACTTC. As protein: CASSLASGSSYEQYF.

Concerning this clonotype itself: At one end, the junction sequence differs from germline, possibly due to a read error. Here the CDR3 reads CASSFRPSGSQLAEF. The CDR3 nucleotides read TGTGCCAGCAGTTTTCGGCCTAGCGGGTCCCAACTGGCGGAATTC. The chain uses TRBV28 and TRBJ2-4; 8 bases align to TRBD2. The CDR3 is 15 amino acids. The germline CDR1 and CDR2 sequences are MDHEN and SYDVKM.

A word on this clonotype: A clone one base away is much larger, so this may be a read error. The genes are TRBV6-1 and TRBJ1-6; TRBD1 is a possible D gene (6 bases). Germline V gene data show CDR1 as MNHNS and CDR2 as SASEGT. V was pared by 6 bases and J by 0 bases, with 15 bases between. The CDR3 contains 17 residues. CDR3: CASRRGGESSYNSPLHF. CDR3 DNA sequence: TGTGCCAGCAGGAGGGGGGGAGAGAGCTCCTATAATTCACCCCTCCACTTT.

The chain is built from TRBV7-2 and TRBJ2-7; D uncertain. The V gene lost 5 bases and the J gene lost 2 bases, with 10 bases spanning the gap. CDR3 size: 13 residues. The germline CDR1 and CDR2 sequences are SGHTA and FQGNSA. CDR3 nucleotides: TGTGCCAGCAGCGTCGGACGGACCTACGAGCAGTACTTC. It specifies CASSVGRTYEQYF.